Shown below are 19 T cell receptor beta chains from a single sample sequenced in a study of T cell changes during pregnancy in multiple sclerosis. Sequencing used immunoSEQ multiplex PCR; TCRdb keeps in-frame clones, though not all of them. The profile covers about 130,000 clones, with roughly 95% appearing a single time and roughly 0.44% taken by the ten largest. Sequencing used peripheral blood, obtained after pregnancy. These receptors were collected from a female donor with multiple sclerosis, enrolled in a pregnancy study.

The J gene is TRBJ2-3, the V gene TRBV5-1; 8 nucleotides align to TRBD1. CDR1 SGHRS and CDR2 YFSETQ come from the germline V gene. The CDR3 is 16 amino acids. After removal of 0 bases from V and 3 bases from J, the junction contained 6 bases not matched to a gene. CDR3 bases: TGCGCCAGCAGCTTGGGGCAGGGGGCGCAAACAGATACGCAGTATTTT. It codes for CASSLGQGAQTDTQYF.

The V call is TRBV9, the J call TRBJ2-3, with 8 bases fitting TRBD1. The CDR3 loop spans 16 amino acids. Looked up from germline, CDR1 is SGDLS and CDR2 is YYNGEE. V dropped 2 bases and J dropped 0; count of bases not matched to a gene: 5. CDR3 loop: CASSVRQGTSTDTQYF. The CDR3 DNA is TGTGCCAGCAGCGTCAGACAGGGGACTAGCACAGATACGCAGTATTTT. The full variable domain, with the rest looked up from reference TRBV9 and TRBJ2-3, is DSGVTQTPKHLITATGQRVTLRCSPRSGDLSVYWYQQSLDQGLQFLIQYYNGEERAKGNILERFSAQQFPDLHSELNLSSLELGDSALYFCASSVRQGTSTDTQYFGPGTRLTVL.

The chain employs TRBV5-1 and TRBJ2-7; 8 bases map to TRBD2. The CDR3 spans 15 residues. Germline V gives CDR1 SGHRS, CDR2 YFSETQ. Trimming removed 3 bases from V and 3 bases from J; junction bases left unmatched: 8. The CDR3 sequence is CASSSRGLGVYEQYF. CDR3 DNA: TGCGCCAGCAGCTCACGGGGACTAGGGGTCTACGAGCAGTACTTC. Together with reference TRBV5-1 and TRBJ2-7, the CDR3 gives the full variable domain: KAGVTQTPRYLIKTRGQQVTLSCSPISGHRSVSWYQQTPGQGLQFLFEYFSETQRNKGNFPGRFSGRQFSNSRSEMNVSTLELGDSALYLCASSSRGLGVYEQYFGPGTRLTVT.

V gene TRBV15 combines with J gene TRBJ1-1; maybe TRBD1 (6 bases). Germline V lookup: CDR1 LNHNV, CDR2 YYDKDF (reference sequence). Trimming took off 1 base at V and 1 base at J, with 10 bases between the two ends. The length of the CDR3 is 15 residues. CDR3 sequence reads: CATSRADRGNTEAFF. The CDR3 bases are TGTGCCACCAGCAGAGCGGACAGAGGGAACACTGAAGCTTTCTTT.

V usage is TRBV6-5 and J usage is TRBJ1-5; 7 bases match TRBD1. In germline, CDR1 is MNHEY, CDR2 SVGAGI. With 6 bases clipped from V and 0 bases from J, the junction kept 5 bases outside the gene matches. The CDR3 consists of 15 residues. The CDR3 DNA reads TGTGCCAGCAGACGAGGGACAGTTAGCAATCAGCCCCAGCATTTT. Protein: CASRRGTVSNQPQHF.

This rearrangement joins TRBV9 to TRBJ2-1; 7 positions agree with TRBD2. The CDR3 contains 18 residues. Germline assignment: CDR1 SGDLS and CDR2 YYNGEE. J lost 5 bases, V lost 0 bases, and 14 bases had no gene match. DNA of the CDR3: TGTGCCAGCAGCGTAGAACCGGGAGGAAGGAGTAGCCACAATGAGCAGTTCTTC. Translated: CASSVEPGGRSSHNEQFF. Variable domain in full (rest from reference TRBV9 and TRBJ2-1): DSGVTQTPKHLITATGQRVTLRCSPRSGDLSVYWYQQSLDQGLQFLIQYYNGEERAKGNILERFSAQQFPDLHSELNLSSLELGDSALYFCASSVEPGGRSSHNEQFFGPGTRLTVL.

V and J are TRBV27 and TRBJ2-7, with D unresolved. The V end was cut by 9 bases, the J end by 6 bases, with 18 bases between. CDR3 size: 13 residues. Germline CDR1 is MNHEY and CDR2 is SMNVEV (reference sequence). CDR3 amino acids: CASSSGSIREQYF. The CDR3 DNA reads TGTGCCAGTTCGTCCGGGTCCATACGCGAGCAGTACTTC.

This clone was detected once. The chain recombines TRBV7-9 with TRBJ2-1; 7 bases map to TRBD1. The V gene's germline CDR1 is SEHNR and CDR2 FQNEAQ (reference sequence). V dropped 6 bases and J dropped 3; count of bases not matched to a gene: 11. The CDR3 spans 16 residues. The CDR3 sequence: CASRSDRDRVYNEQFF. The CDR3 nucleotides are TGTGCCAGCAGATCAGACAGGGATAGGGTCTACAATGAGCAGTTCTTC. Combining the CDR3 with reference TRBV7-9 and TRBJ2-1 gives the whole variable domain DTGVSQNPRHKITKRGQNVTFRCDPISEHNRLYWYRQTLGQGPEFLTYFQNEAQLEKSRLLSDRFSAERPKGSFSTLEIQRTEQGDSAMYLCASRSDRDRVYNEQFFGPGTRLTVL.

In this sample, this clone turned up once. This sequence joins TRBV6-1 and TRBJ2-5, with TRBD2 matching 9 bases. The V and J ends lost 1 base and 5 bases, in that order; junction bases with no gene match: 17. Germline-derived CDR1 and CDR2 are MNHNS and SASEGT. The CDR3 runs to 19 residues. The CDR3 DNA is TGTGCCAGCAGTGAAGGTACGGGGGCGGGGGGGATTATACAGGAGACCCAGTACTTC. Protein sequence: CASSEGTGAGGIIQETQYF.

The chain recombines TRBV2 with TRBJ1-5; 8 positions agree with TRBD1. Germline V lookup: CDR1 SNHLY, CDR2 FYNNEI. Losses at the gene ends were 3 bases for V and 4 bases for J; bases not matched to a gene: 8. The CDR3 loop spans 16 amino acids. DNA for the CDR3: TGTGCCAGCAGTGATGGGACAGGTCATGGGAATCAGCCCCAGCATTTT. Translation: CASSDGTGHGNQPQHF.

The CDR3 protein is CASSPSTGGGSNEQFF. Here the CDR3 DNA reads TGTGCCAGCAGCCCCTCGACCGGGGGCGGGAGTAATGAGCAGTTCTTC. The genes are TRBV13 and TRBJ2-1; the D gene is possibly TRBD2 (7 bases). There are 16 residues in the CDR3. Germline V gene sequence: CDR1 PRHDT, CDR2 FYEKMQ (reference sequence). Trimming shortened V by 5 bases and J by 7 bases, and 21 bases separated the two germline ends.

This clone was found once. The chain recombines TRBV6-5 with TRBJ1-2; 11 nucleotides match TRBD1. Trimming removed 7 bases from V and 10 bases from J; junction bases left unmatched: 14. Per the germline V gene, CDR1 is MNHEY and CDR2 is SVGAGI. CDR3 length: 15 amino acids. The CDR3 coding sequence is TGTGCCAGCAACCCAACTGGGGGGACAGGGGGAGACTACACCTTC. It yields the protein CASNPTGGTGGDYTF.

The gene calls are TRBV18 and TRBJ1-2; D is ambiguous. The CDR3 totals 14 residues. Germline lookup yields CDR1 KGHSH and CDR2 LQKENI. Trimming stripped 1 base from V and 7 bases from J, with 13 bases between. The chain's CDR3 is CASSPLSGEGGYTF. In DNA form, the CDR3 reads TGTGCCAGCTCACCACTTAGCGGCGAGGGTGGCTACACCTTC.

The CDR3 loop is CASSLARVTEAFF. In DNA form, the CDR3 reads TGTGCCAGCAGCTTAGCCCGGGTCACTGAAGCTTTCTTT. The chain employs TRBV7-8 and TRBJ1-1; the D is unclear. With 0 bases removed from V and 4 bases from J, the gap between germline ends came to 6 bases. The CDR3 contains 13 residues. In germline, CDR1 is SGHVS, CDR2 FQNEAQ.

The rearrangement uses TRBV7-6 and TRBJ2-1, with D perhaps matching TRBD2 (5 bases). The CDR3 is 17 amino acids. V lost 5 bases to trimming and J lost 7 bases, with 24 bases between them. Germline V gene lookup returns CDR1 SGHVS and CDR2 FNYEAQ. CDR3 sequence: CASSTTGWGTRSNEQFF. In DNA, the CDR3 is TGTGCCAGCAGCACAACCGGATGGGGTACTAGGTCAAATGAGCAGTTCTTC.

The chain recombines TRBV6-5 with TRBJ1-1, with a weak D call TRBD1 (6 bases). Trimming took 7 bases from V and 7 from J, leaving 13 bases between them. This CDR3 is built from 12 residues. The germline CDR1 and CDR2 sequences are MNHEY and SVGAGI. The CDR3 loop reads CASKGGVGEAFF. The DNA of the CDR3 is TGTGCCAGCAAAGGGGGGGTGGGTGAAGCTTTCTTT.

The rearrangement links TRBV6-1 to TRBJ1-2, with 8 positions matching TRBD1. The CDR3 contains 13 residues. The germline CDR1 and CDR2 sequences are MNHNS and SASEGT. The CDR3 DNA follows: TGTGCAGCCGGGACAGGCCATAACTATGGCTACACCTTC. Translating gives CAAGTGHNYGYTF.

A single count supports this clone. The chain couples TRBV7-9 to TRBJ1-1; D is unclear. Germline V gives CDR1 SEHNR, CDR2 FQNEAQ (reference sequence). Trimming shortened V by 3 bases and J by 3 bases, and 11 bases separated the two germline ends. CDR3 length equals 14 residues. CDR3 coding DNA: TGTGCCAGCAGCTTTGGGCCATCGTACACTGAAGCTTTCTTT. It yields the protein CASSFGPSYTEAFF.

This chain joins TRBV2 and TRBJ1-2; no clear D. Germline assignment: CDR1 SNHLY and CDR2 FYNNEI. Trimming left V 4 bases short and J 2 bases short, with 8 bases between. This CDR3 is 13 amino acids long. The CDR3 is CASSAYRNYGYTF. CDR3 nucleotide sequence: TGTGCCAGCAGTGCCTACAGAAACTATGGCTACACCTTC.